A selection of T cell receptor beta chains follows, all from one sample in a study of CD4 T cells in relation to SARS-CoV-2 and coronaviruses. For these receptors, no antigen is known. The protocol was immunoSEQ multiplex PCR, while the TCRdb copy is restricted to in-frame clones and leaves out a portion. Here the sample spans roughly 25,000 clones, 75% to 85% being singletons. Sequenced material: CD4+ T cells from PBMCs, cultured in vitro. These receptors were taken from a human donor in good health. The conserved cysteine and the conserved F or W are not part of the CDR3 here.

V: TRBV30
CDR3: AWSGQGGQETQY

V: TRBV10-3
CDR3: AMTDTPGTGKYEQY

V: TRBV18
CDR3: ASSSTGDTEAF

V: TRBV29-1
CDR3: SVVQGIINEQF

V: TRBV29-1
CDR3: SVRGLGGNTIY

V: TRBV4-1
CDR3: ASSPWGAGVRNTIY

V: TRBV21-1
CDR3: ASSPGRPNEQY

V: TRBV14
CDR3: ASSSIGAQETQY

V: TRBV5-6
CDR3: ASSLVQRSTYEQY

V: TRBV5-1
CDR3: ASSLGPGEETQY

V: TRBV6-6
CDR3: ASSRGQGLDTQY

V: TRBV18
CDR3: ASSPDRSSYEQY

V: TRBV19
CDR3: ASGDSNQPQH

V: TRBV4-3
CDR3: ASSRQGANTNEKLF

V: TRBV7-2
CDR3: ASSSRWGDSYGYT

V: TRBV19
CDR3: ASSSPRVGFSYEQY

V: TRBV5-1
CDR3: ASSSPRGTEAF

V: TRBV7-8
CDR3: ASSEPGGKGKTQY

V: TRBV14
CDR3: ASSQGVLRGGTYEQY

V: TRBV18
CDR3: ASSPGTGLDEQY

V: TRBV7-9
CDR3: ASSLTTGSGEAF

V: TRBV25-1
CDR3: ASSPPTGALYQETQY

V: TRBV2
CDR3: ASSTLQGVGETQY

V: TRBV18
CDR3: ASSPPRGGGAGELF